Below, 27 T cell receptor beta chains from the same sample are listed, as sequenced in a study of blood T cell repertoires in COVID-19. Method: immunoSEQ multiplex PCR; TCRdb's copy keeps in-frame clones and lacks some. The sample records around 390,000 clones, around nine tenths being singletons. Sequencing used PBMCs or T cells enriched from blood (not recorded which). The receptor set was obtained from a woman between 50 and 59 years old who had recovered from COVID-19.

The gene calls are TRBV5-4 and TRBJ1-1, with 7 bases aligning to TRBD1. The CDR3 covers 15 residues. J gave up 0 bases and V 1 base, and 3 bases lay outside the gene matches. Germline V gene lookup returns CDR1 SGHNT and CDR2 YYREEE (reference sequence). CDR3 sequence (DNA): TGTGCCAGCAGCTTGACAGGGGCCATGAACACTGAAGCTTTCTTT. Protein sequence: CASSLTGAMNTEAFF.

The rearrangement joins TRBV27 to TRBJ1-3; no reliable D call. V lost 1 base and J 1 base, leaving 2 bases between the germline ends. CDR3 length equals 13 residues. The V gene's germline CDR1 is MNHEY and CDR2 SMNVEV (reference sequence). CDR3 sequence: CASSLLSGNTIYF. The CDR3 nucleotides are TGTGCCAGCAGTTTATTATCTGGAAACACCATATATTTT.

This clone has just one count. V usage is TRBV25-1 and J usage is TRBJ1-6, with TRBD1 matching 9 bases. Unmatched junction bases numbered 3, after V lost 2 bases and J lost 7 bases. Germline V gene data show CDR1 as MGHDK and CDR2 as SYGVNS. CDR3 length: 15 amino acids. CDR3 protein: CASSETGTGNSPLHF. CDR3 DNA: TGTGCCAGCAGTGAAACCGGGACAGGGAATTCACCCCTCCACTTT.

As DNA, the CDR3 is TGTGCCAGCAGACCTGTTGGAGCAACTAATGAAAAACTGTTTTTT. Its protein product is CASRPVGATNEKLFF. J is TRBJ1-4 and V is TRBV2; D not resolved. The CDR3 sequence is 15 residues long. Trimming took 6 bases from V and 0 from J, leaving 11 bases between them. The V gene's germline CDR1 is SNHLY and CDR2 FYNNEI. The full variable domain, in which reference TRBV2 and TRBJ1-4 provide the parts outside the CDR3, is EPEVTQTPSHQVTQMGQEVILRCVPISNHLYFYWYRQILGQKVEFLVSFYNNEISEKSEIFDDQFSVERPDGSNFTLKIRSTKLEDSAMYFCASRPVGATNEKLFFGSGTQLSVL.

The J gene is TRBJ2-2, the V gene TRBV19; D unresolved. The CDR3 length is 15 residues. The ends were cut back, 3 bases at V and 4 bases at J, with 12 bases in the middle. Germline V gives CDR1 LNHDA, CDR2 SQIVND (reference sequence). The CDR3 spells CASSISWATTGELFF. The CDR3 bases are TGTGCCAGTAGTATCAGTTGGGCGACCACCGGGGAGCTGTTTTTT. The entire variable domain, with the rest obtained from reference TRBV19 and TRBJ2-2, is as follows: DGGITQSPKYLFRKEGQNVTLSCEQNLNHDAMYWYRQDPGQGLRLIYYSQIVNDFQKGDIAEGYSVSREKKESFPLTVTSAQKNPTAFYLCASSISWATTGELFFGEGSRLTVL.

The chain recombines TRBV5-1 with TRBJ1-2; D might be TRBD1 (6 bases). This CDR3 contains 13 residues. The V and J ends lost 4 bases and 4 bases respectively, with 11 bases between them. Looked up from germline, CDR1 is SGHRS and CDR2 is YFSETQ. The CDR3 nucleotides read TGCGCCAGCAGCGTACAGGGAGTCTATGGCTACACCTTC. Translating gives CASSVQGVYGYTF.

The rearrangement joins TRBV16 to TRBJ1-6, with D possibly matching TRBD1 (5 bases). V gave up 0 bases and J gave up 10 bases, with 10 bases separating them. From germline, CDR1 is KGHSY and CDR2 FQNENV. This CDR3 has 14 amino acids. CDR3 nucleotides: TGTGCCAGCAGCCAATCAGGGAGGGGATCACCCCTCCACTTT. Translated: CASSQSGRGSPLHF.

The chain employs TRBV5-1 and TRBJ1-1, with D perhaps TRBD1 (5 bases). This CDR3 comprises 16 residues. Per germline, CDR1 SGHRS and CDR2 YFSETQ. Deletions cut 0 bases from V and 2 bases from J, with 14 bases between. The CDR3 DNA reads as TGCGCCAGCAGCTTGGGGGCCAGGGTCTTAAACACTGAAGCTTTCTTT. As protein: CASSLGARVLNTEAFF.

The rearrangement links TRBV6-6 to TRBJ2-7; D gene uncertain. CDR3 length: 13 amino acids. V lost 4 bases and J lost 5, with 12 bases in between. Germline V CDR1 and CDR2: MNHNY, SVGAGI (reference sequence). CDR3 residues: CASSSPNSDEQYF. As DNA, the CDR3 is TGTGCCAGCAGTTCCCCTAATTCGGACGAGCAGTACTTC.

CDR3 sequence (DNA): TGTGCCAGCAGTTACGGGACTAGCGGCGGGAGGGGGACCCAGTACTTC. This sequence encodes CASSYGTSGGRGTQYF. The rearrangement links TRBV6-5 to TRBJ2-5; 11 bases are shared with TRBD2. The CDR3 has 16 residues. V lost 2 bases and J lost 7; bases outside the gene matches: 9. CDR1 and CDR2 (germline): MNHEY, SVGAGI.

CDR3 sequence (DNA): TGTGCCAGCAGCTTAGTGTCCGGGACAGGGGTTGAGCAGTTCTTC. This sequence encodes CASSLVSGTGVEQFF. The chain uses TRBV11-3 and TRBJ2-1; 10 bases are shared with TRBD1. V trimming: 1 base; J trimming: 9 bases; junction bases outside the gene matches: 6. This CDR3 is 15 amino acids long. CDR1 SGHNT and CDR2 YENEEA come from the germline V gene.

The chain combines TRBV21-1 with TRBJ1-5; the DNA was not compared with TRBD1, the D call given in the table. TRBV21-1 is tagged as a pseudogene. There are 17 residues in the CDR3. The DNA of the CDR3 is TGTGCCAGCGGTCAACAGGGGAGCGGGTATAGCAATCAGCCCCAGCATTTT. Protein: CASGQQGSGYSNQPQHF.

The chain uses TRBV20-1 and TRBJ1-3, with TRBD1 as a possible D gene (6 bases). The germline CDR1 and CDR2 sequences are DFQATT and SNEGSKA (reference sequence). The CDR3 runs to 14 residues. V was shortened by 3 bases and J by 2 bases, with 11 bases between the two germline ends. CDR3 DNA sequence: TGCAGTGCTAGTGAACAGGGAACTGGAAACACCATATATTTT. Residues: CSASEQGTGNTIYF.

The J gene is TRBJ1-1, the V gene TRBV7-2, with D tentatively TRBD1 (6 bases). The CDR3 is made up of 14 amino acids. Germline values: CDR1 SGHTA, CDR2 FQGNSA. The V end was cut by 5 bases, the J end by 1 base, with 11 bases between. CDR3 in amino acids: CASSQLQGNTEAFF. CDR3 DNA sequence: TGTGCCAGCAGCCAACTACAGGGGAACACTGAAGCTTTCTTT.

Written as DNA, the CDR3 is TGTGCCACACGGATGGGGGCGGGTCAGCCCCAGCATTTT. Its protein is CATRMGAGQPQHF. This rearrangement joins TRBV10-3 to TRBJ1-5, with TRBD1 as a possible D gene (6 bases). Trimming stripped 10 bases from V and 6 bases from J, with 16 bases between. The germline CDR1 and CDR2 sequences are ENHRY and SYGVKD. The CDR3 has 13 residues.

This clone appeared a few times. This chain joins TRBV9 and TRBJ1-4, with 7 bases lining up with TRBD1. The junction had 10 bases not matched to a gene; V was cut back by 3 bases and J by 2 bases. The CDR3 spans 17 residues. Germline loops: CDR1 SGDLS, CDR2 YYNGEE. CDR3 region: CASSGAHIRGTNEKLFF. CDR3 DNA: TGTGCCAGCAGCGGGGCCCACATCAGGGGGACTAATGAAAAACTGTTTTTT.

This chain connects TRBV7-8 to TRBJ1-1, with 7 bases matching TRBD1. The trim removed 3 bases at V and 0 bases at J, leaving 4 bases unmatched. Germline V CDR1 and CDR2: SGHVS, FQNEAQ. The CDR3 covers 15 residues. The CDR3 loop reads CASSFDREMNTEAFF. In nucleotides, the CDR3 is TGTGCCAGCAGCTTTGACAGGGAAATGAACACTGAAGCTTTCTTT.

This clone was counted only a few times. J is TRBJ1-5 and V is TRBV28, with a weak D call TRBD1 (6 bases). CDR1 and CDR2 (germline): MDHEN, SYDVKM. The length of the CDR3 is 16 residues. V was clipped by 6 bases and J by 3 bases, with 18 bases between them. The CDR3 protein is CASSSRIAGANQPQHF. The DNA of the CDR3 is TGTGCCAGCAGCTCCAGAATCGCAGGGGCCAATCAGCCCCAGCATTTT. The variable domain in full, with the rest retrieved from reference TRBV28 and TRBJ1-5, is DVKVTQSSRYLVKRTGEKVFLECVQDMDHENMFWYRQDPGLGLRLIYFSYDVKMKEKGDIPEGYSVSREKKERFSLILESASTNQTSMYLCASSSRIAGANQPQHFGDGTRLSIL.

The table lists this clone with a few counts. CDR3: CASTNYSLTDTQYF. CDR3 nucleotides: TGTGCCAGTACCAACTATTCTCTCACAGATACGCAGTATTTT. This rearrangement joins TRBV19 to TRBJ2-3; D gene unclear. V lost 7 bases to trimming and J lost 2 bases, with 13 bases between them. Per the germline V gene, CDR1 is LNHDA and CDR2 is SQIVND (reference sequence). The CDR3 totals 14 residues.

The chain joins TRBV18 to TRBJ1-3, with D possibly being TRBD1 (6 bases). The CDR3 extends over 14 amino acids. Germline lookup yields CDR1 KGHSH and CDR2 LQKENI. V shed 5 bases and J shed 2 bases, with 10 bases lying between them. The CDR3 DNA follows: TGTGCCAGCTCAGCAGGGGCTACTGGAAACACCATATATTTT. The encoded protein is CASSAGATGNTIYF.

CDR3: CASTVFNTEAFF. The CDR3 DNA sequence: TGTGCCAGTACTGTTTTTAACACTGAAGCTTTCTTT. This sequence joins TRBV19 and TRBJ1-1, with D unclear. There are 12 residues in the CDR3. V dropped 7 bases and J dropped 2 bases, with 8 bases sitting between them. CDR1 LNHDA and CDR2 SQIVND come from the germline V gene (reference sequence).

The rearrangement links TRBV6-5 to TRBJ2-3; 7 bases are a match to TRBD1. Looked up from germline, CDR1 is MNHEY and CDR2 is SVGAGI. This CDR3 contains 13 residues. V was pared by 7 bases and J by 3 bases, with 4 bases of the junction left unmatched. The CDR3: CASKTGATDTQYF. The CDR3 DNA sequence: TGTGCCAGCAAAACAGGGGCAACAGATACGCAGTATTTT.

The genes are TRBV6-5 and TRBJ1-1; D is unclear. The CDR3 contains 11 residues. The germline gives CDR1 MNHEY, CDR2 SVGAGI. Trimming removed 7 bases from V and 6 bases from J, with 9 bases in between. CDR3 DNA sequence: TGTGCCAGCAAGGGAGGCTCTGAAGCTTTCTTT. This encodes CASKGGSEAFF.

In regard to this clone: A read error may account for a junction end that differs from germline. V and J are TRBV11-2 and TRBJ1-2; D might be TRBD1 (5 bases). CDR1 and CDR2 (germline): SGHAT, FQNNGV. This CDR3 spans 13 amino acids. The CDR3 sequence is CASRLGHPYGYTF. Written as DNA, the CDR3 is TGTGCCAGCAGATTAGGACACCCGTATGGCTACACCTTC.

A word on this clone: At the DNA level, this CDR3 is encoded by other sequences in the same sample as well. The CDR3 sequence is CASSQTNQPQHF. CDR3 in DNA: TGTGCCAGCAGCCAAACTAATCAGCCCCAGCATTTT. The genes are TRBV3-1 (or the pseudogene TRBV3-2) and TRBJ1-5; D gene unclear. The CDR3 has 12 residues. Germline CDR1 and CDR2: LGHDT and YNNKEL (reference sequence). Between the trimmed V and J ends, which lost 2 bases and 4 bases, there was a span of 3 bases.

This clone showed up just a few times. This chain's CDR3 is CATSRVSAGRGKSSPLHF. CDR3 bases: TGTGCCACCAGCAGAGTATCTGCTGGCAGGGGTAAAAGTTCACCCCTCCACTTT. The chain carries TRBV15 and TRBJ1-6, with D perhaps TRBD1 (6 bases). Germline CDR1 and CDR2: LNHNV and YYDKDF (reference sequence). V was pared by 1 base and J by 9 bases, with 22 bases between. This CDR3 region has 18 residues. Full variable domain (remainder filled in from reference TRBV15 and TRBJ1-6): DAMVIQNPRYQVTQFGKPVTLSCSQTLNHNVMYWYQQKSSQAPKLLFHYYDKDFNNEADTPDNFQSRRPNTSFCFLDIRSPGLGDTAMYLCATSRVSAGRGKSSPLHFGNGTRLTVT.

The chain combines TRBV9 with TRBJ1-6; 12 nucleotides agree with TRBD1. CDR1 is SGDLS and CDR2 is YYNGEE in the germline V gene. CDR3 length: 14 amino acids. V gave up 3 bases and J gave up 10 bases; unmatched junction bases: 2. The CDR3 is CASSGGQGASPLHF. Written as DNA, the CDR3 is TGTGCCAGCAGCGGGGGACAGGGGGCCTCACCCCTCCACTTT.